The rows below give T cell receptor beta chains drawn from one sample of a study of T-cell memory formation after mild COVID-19. TCRdb reprocessed the 5' RACE reads via MiXCR and lists one record per CDR3 protein. The sample holds roughly 170,000 distinct CDR3 sequences, around 18% seen once. Sequenced sample: PBMCs or a T cell subset sorted from them (not recorded which). These receptors came from a man aged 18 to 30 who had mild COVID-19 (a few samples of this study predate the infection). Cell type and time point are not known. Each CDR3 is given with its conserved first and last residue. A row's size may be missing; if present it is once, few, many or a size class.

>TRBV7-2|-
CASSLRWGDGEQFF
>TRBV7-2|-
CASSLGRVDTEAFF
>TRBV7-9|-
CASSLRVGEKLFF
>TRBV7-9|few
CASSLGGDDSPLHF
>TRBV7-2|few
CASSRNEGGTQYF
>TRBV12-3/TRBV12-4|few
CASSPRGTGQETQYF
>TRBV10-3|-
CAISESWDRDGQPQHF
>TRBV6-6|few
CASSTMPQAIAKNIQYF
>TRBV3-1|-
CASSPGASGYNEQFF
>TRBV14|-
CASSQDRGTGLATGELFF
>TRBV7-9|-
CASSLGLGWAQFF
>TRBV2|-
CASSGSGRTQLCTF
>TRBV4-1|few
CASSQDGQGKQFF
>TRBV4-3|few
CASSQDRGFNQPQHF
>TRBV7-3|-
CASSGGTRTDTQYF
>TRBV7-8|-
CASSFWGQETQYF
>TRBV6-4|-
CASTFPCSPRYF
>TRBV7-9|many
CASSFKSGNTEAFF
>TRBV12-3/TRBV12-4|few
CASRTGPSGGGPLHF
>TRBV6-2/TRBV6-3|few
CASSQAGTGEPEAFF
>TRBV20-1|-
CSARLSGQGSHEQYF
>TRBV2|-
CASSTETGSAAFF
>TRBV3-1|many
CASSQFLGNTEAFF
>TRBV12-3/TRBV12-4|-
CASSFEAYNEQFF
>TRBV4-3|-
CASSKGTLATNEKLFF
>TRBV7-9|-
CASSLETGSEAFF
>TRBV4-1|-
CASSQDIRYGYTF
>TRBV11-1|-
CASSLPGPLAETQYF
>TRBV4-3|-
CASSQVNRGLSEAFF
>TRBV7-2|-
CASSSGTSVGELFF
>TRBV12-3/TRBV12-4|few
CASMWGNSPLHF
>TRBV21-1|-
CASSPPTSETQYF
>TRBV15|few
CATSRDPGSDTQYF